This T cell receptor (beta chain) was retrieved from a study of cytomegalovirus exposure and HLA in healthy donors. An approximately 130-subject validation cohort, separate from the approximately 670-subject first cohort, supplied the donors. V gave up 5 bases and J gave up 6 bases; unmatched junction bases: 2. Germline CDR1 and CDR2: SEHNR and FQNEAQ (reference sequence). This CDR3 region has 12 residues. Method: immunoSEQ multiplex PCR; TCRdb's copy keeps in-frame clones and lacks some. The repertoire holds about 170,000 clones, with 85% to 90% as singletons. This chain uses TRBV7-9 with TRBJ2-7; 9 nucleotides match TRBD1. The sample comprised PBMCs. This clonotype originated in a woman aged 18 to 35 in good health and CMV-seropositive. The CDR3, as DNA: TGTGCCAGCAGCACGACAGGGGGCGAGCAGTACTTC. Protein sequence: CASSTTGGEQYF.